There are many counts of the clone carrying this T cell receptor beta chain. Its target is unknown. These data belong to a study of human T cells and chemical hapten exposure. Overall study findings and caveats: Expanded TCRs clustered into significantly more large CDR3 similarity groups than controls, the analysis revealed.

Documented time point: patch test 1, 2 weeks after DPC sensitization. Treatment given: therapeutic diphenylcyclopropenone sensitization with weekly scalp DPC. The CDR3 length is 14 residues. The junction had 4 bases not matched to a gene; V was cut back by 5 bases and J by 1 base. Germline V CDR1 and CDR2: SEHNR, FQNEAQ (reference sequence). The study's library attached unique molecular identifiers to single cDNA molecules. TCRdb called the RACE reads again in MiXCR, with one record for every CDR3 protein. The sample yields around 77,000 distinct CDR3 sequences, roughly 9.8% seen once. The clonotype was recovered from a woman in her thirties or forties with alopecia areata. Some clones in this sample may be carry-over from other donors' samples. The material sequenced was whole blood, taken in connection with sensitization to the hapten diphenylcyclopropenone (DPC). V usage is TRBV7-9 and J usage is TRBJ2-5; 7 nucleotides match TRBD1. CDR3 residues: CASSPRQGQETQYF. In DNA, the CDR3 is TGTGCCAGCAGCCCAAGACAGGGCCAAGAGACCCAGTACTTC. Combining the CDR3 with reference TRBV7-9 and TRBJ2-5 gives the whole variable domain DTGVSQNPRHKITKRGQNVTFRCDPISEHNRLYWYRQTLGQGPEFLTYFQNEAQLEKSRLLSDRFSAERPKGSFSTLEIQRTEQGDSAMYLCASSPRQGQETQYFGPGTRLLVL.